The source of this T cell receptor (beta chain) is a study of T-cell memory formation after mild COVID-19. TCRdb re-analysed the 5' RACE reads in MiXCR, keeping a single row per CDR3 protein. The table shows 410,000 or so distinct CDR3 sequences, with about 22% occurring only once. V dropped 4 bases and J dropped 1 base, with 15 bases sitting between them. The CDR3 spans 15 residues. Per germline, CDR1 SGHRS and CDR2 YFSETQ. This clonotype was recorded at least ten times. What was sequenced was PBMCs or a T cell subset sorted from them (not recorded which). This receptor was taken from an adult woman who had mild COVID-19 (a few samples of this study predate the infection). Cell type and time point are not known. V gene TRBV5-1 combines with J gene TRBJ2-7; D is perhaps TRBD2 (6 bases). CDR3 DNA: TGCGCCAGCAGCCCCGGAGGGACGCCTTCCTACGAGCAGTACTTC. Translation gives CASSPGGTPSYEQYF.